This TCR beta chain was identified during a study of post-analysis software for immune sequencing data. General study points: Compared with controls, patients had more of about 5 TRBV segments, including TRBV5-6, TRBV5-1 and TRBV20-1. By F measure, strong co-clustering occurred among samples prepared in the same batch.

CDR1 is MNHNS and CDR2 is SASEGT in the germline V gene. V was trimmed by 4 bases and J by 2 bases, leaving 13 bases between them. The CDR3 has 15 residues. Researchers reported that TCR beta cDNA libraries carried unique molecular identifiers. TCRdb re-analysed the PCR reads in MiXCR, keeping a single row per CDR3 protein. In the table there are around 160,000 distinct CDR3 sequences, around 36% of which are singletons. Comment on this clonotype: What it binds is unknown.

Sequencing used blood, obtained after autologous hematopoietic stem cell transplantation. The chain uses TRBV6-1 and TRBJ2-3, with D uncertain. The receptor comes from a girl between 5 and 17 years old with multiple sclerosis. CDR3 sequence: CASSVTSLNTDTQYF. CDR3 DNA: TGTGCCAGCAGTGTAACCTCGTTAAACACAGATACGCAGTATTTT.